This T cell receptor beta chain was retrieved from a study of radiotherapy plus CTLA-4 blockade in lung cancer (dated by TCRdb to the late 2010s). The study in broad terms: Objective responses occurred in approximately 17% of enrolled patients, and around 30% achieved disease control. General study outcomes and caveats: The strongest predictors of response, as reported, were early dynamic changes in blood T cell clones along with a rise in serum interferon-beta after radiation. After treatment with radiotherapy and ipilimumab, TCR clones that originated in tumors expanded in peripheral blood.

Focal radiation therapy combined with CTLA-4 blockade (ipilimumab) was tested in patients with chemo-refractory metastatic non-small-cell lung cancer. V is clipped by 5 bases and J by 3 bases, and the sequence between their germline boundaries is 8 bases long. Reading the germline V gene gives CDR1 MNHEY and CDR2 SVGAGI. The CDR3, from cysteine to phenylalanine, totals 13 residues. Only the CDR3 region is kept as DNA, spanning 39 bases read in frame from base 1. Receptor libraries were prepared by the immunoSEQ multiplex PCR assay. As stored in TCRdb, this immuneACCESS dataset retains in-frame rearrangements with V and J assigned. A fraction of the clones does not appear; measured against another copy, unresolved V genes explain less than half of the discrepancy, and the remainder lacks a known reason. For this sample there are about 97,000 clones; roughly 74% appear just once. The ten largest clones represent approximately 3% of the sample.

This clone turned up a few times. Its recognized antigen is unknown. The sample holds no much larger clone one base away, and base qualities are not on file. This receptor chain uses TRBV6-5 and TRBJ1-3, with no confident D gene call. This TCR derives from a human donor with non-small cell lung cancer who had a partial response to radiotherapy plus ipilimumab. Some clones in this sample may be carry-over from other donors' samples. Material: peripheral blood, obtained from a patient treated with radiotherapy plus ipilimumab. The nucleotide sequence reads TGTGCCAGCAGTGCCGGTATTGGAAACACCATATATTTT. Its protein is CASSAGIGNTIYF.